These 32 T cell receptor beta chains were all obtained from the same sample, sequenced in a study of post-analysis software for immune sequencing data. General observations from the study: TRBV segments more frequent in patients than in controls numbered roughly 5 and included TRBV5-6, TRBV5-1 and TRBV20-1.

These TCRs' antigens remain unknown. Researchers reported that TCR beta cDNA libraries carried unique molecular identifiers. MiXCR, applied by TCRdb to the PCR reads, yields one record per CDR3 protein. The table includes roughly 870,000 distinct CDR3 sequences, under 70% detected once. Sequencing was performed on blood. Receptor source: a girl aged 5 to 17 with multiple sclerosis.

The chain is built from TRBV7-9 and TRBJ1-2; 10 nucleotides line up with TRBD1. The CDR3 sequence is 14 residues long. The germline V gene encodes CDR1 SEHNR and CDR2 FQNEAQ (reference sequence). V gave up 5 bases and J gave up 4 bases; unmatched junction bases: 4. CDR3 loop: CASSRQGARYGYTF. The CDR3 coding sequence is TGTGCCAGCAGCCGACAGGGGGCTCGCTATGGCTACACCTTC.

The V and J genes are TRBV6-5 and TRBJ2-5; 7 bases map to TRBD1. V lost 4 bases, J lost 2 bases, and 7 bases stayed unmatched. The CDR3 spans 15 residues. Germline V CDR1 and CDR2: MNHEY, SVGAGI. CDR3 in amino acids: CASSSTTGVQETQYF. The DNA of the CDR3 is TGTGCCAGCAGTTCCACCACAGGGGTACAAGAGACCCAGTACTTC.

The rearrangement uses TRBV15 and TRBJ2-4; TRBD2 aligns across 7 bases. TRBJ2-7 explains the end of the DNA better; the J call may be wrong. CDR1 and CDR2 (germline): LNHNV, YYDKDF (reference sequence). This CDR3 contains 15 residues. The CDR3 DNA reads TGTGCCACCAGCAGAGCGGGGGGAACAACCTACGAGCAGTACTTC. Its translation is CATSRAGGTTYEQYF.

This clonotype was detected a few times. The V gene is TRBV10-1, the J gene TRBJ2-1; D not resolved. Deletions cut 3 bases from V and 5 bases from J, with 8 bases between. CDR1 is WNHNN and CDR2 is SYGVQD in the germline V gene (reference sequence). This CDR3 spans 13 amino acids. The CDR3, as DNA: TGCGCCAGCAGTGAAAGGCCTAACAATGAGCAGTTCTTC. It encodes CASSERPNNEQFF.

This clonotype was counted only a few times. The V and J genes are TRBV24-1 and TRBJ2-5, with D tentatively TRBD2 (6 bases). Germline V lookup: CDR1 KGHDR, CDR2 SFDVKD. V lost 4 bases and J 0 bases, leaving 8 bases between the germline ends. The CDR3 length is 14 residues. CDR3 in DNA: TGTGCCACCAGTGAGGCTAGCGACCAAGAGACCCAGTACTTC. Protein sequence: CATSEASDQETQYF.

V gene TRBV20-1 combines with J gene TRBJ2-7; 9 bases are a match to TRBD1. Germline V gene data show CDR1 as DFQATT and CDR2 as SNEGSKA (reference sequence). V shed 6 bases and J 0 bases; nucleotides not matched to a gene: 6. The CDR3 totals 14 residues. The CDR3 DNA sequence: TGCAGTGCCACCAGGACAGGGGTCTCCTACGAGCAGTACTTC. This codes for CSATRTGVSYEQYF.

The rearrangement joins TRBV15 to TRBJ1-5; D is possibly TRBD1 (5 bases). The CDR3 is made up of 15 amino acids. CDR1 LNHNV and CDR2 YYDKDF come from the germline V gene (reference sequence). V lost 6 bases and J 0 bases, leaving 12 bases between the germline ends. As DNA, the CDR3 is TGTGCCACCAGGGAAGGGACCGATAGCAATCAGCCCCAGCATTTT. Its protein is CATREGTDSNQPQHF.

The chain is built from TRBV5-6 and TRBJ2-3; 7 nucleotides align to TRBD1. This CDR3 spans 15 amino acids. V was clipped by 3 bases and J by 3 bases; unmatched bases: 7. Germline CDR1 is SGHDT and CDR2 is YYEEEE. The CDR3 DNA reads TGTGCCAGCAGCTACGGGACAGTCGCAACAGATACGCAGTATTTT. It specifies CASSYGTVATDTQYF. Supplemented by reference TRBV5-6 and TRBJ2-3, the full variable domain reads DAGVTQSPTHLIKTRGQQVTLRCSPKSGHDTVSWYQQALGQGPQFIFQYYEEEERQRGNFPDRFSGHQFPNYSSELNVNALLLGDSALYLCASSYGTVATDTQYFGPGTRLTVL.

This clonotype showed up just a few times. The chain employs TRBV7-9 and TRBJ2-3, with D perhaps matching TRBD2 (6 bases). CDR3 length: 14 residues. Germline CDR1 SEHNR, CDR2 FQNEAQ (reference sequence). V lost 7 bases, J lost 4 bases, and 15 bases lay in between. The CDR3 DNA reads TGTGCCAGCACCACGAGACTAGGGGCAGATACGCAGTATTTT. Protein: CASTTRLGADTQYF.

This clonotype was observed a few times. This chain uses TRBV29-1 with TRBJ1-2; no firm D call. Germline lookup yields CDR1 SQVTM and CDR2 ANQGSEA. This CDR3 spans 12 amino acids. V was clipped by 0 bases and J by 7 bases, with 9 bases between them. CDR3 region: CSVEDGGTGYTF. The CDR3 DNA follows: TGCAGCGTTGAAGATGGAGGTACTGGCTACACCTTC.

J is TRBJ1-2 and V is TRBV29-1, with D unclear. Trimming cost V 2 bases and J 2 bases, with 9 bases left between them. This CDR3 has 13 residues. CDR1 SQVTM and CDR2 ANQGSEA come from the germline V gene. In nucleotides, the CDR3 is TGCAGCGTTGAACACCGTGGAAACTATGGCTACACCTTC. Its protein is CSVEHRGNYGYTF.

The CDR3 is CASSSREAYEQYF. CDR3 in DNA: TGTGCCAGCAGTTCGAGGGAAGCCTACGAGCAGTACTTC. The chain recombines TRBV6-5 with TRBJ2-7; a weak D match, TRBD2 (5 bases). Trimming removed 4 bases at V and 2 bases at J, with 9 bases between. The germline V gene encodes CDR1 MNHEY and CDR2 SVGAGI. The CDR3 consists of 13 residues.

The chain joins TRBV12-5 to TRBJ2-7; 10 nucleotides align to TRBD1. J lost 6 bases, V lost 5 bases, and 4 bases had no gene match. Germline assignment: CDR1 LGHNT and CDR2 FRNRAP. This CDR3 has 13 residues. As DNA, the CDR3 is TGTGCTAGTGGTCGGGACAGGGGAAGCGAGCAGTACTTC. Translated, it gives CASGRDRGSEQYF.

The chain couples TRBV20-1 to TRBJ1-5, with D uncertain. The CDR3 length is 14 residues. The V end lost 0 bases, the J end lost 9 bases, and 15 bases lay between the germline ends. Per germline, CDR1 DFQATT and CDR2 SNEGSKA (reference sequence). This CDR3 reads CSAREIQQSRPQHF. In DNA, the CDR3 is TGCAGTGCTAGAGAGATCCAACAGTCTCGGCCCCAGCATTTT.

The J gene is TRBJ2-2, the V gene TRBV7-9; 7 bases line up with TRBD2. The germline gives CDR1 SEHNR, CDR2 FQNEAQ (reference sequence). J lost 1 base, V lost 3 bases, and 2 bases had no gene match. The CDR3 is 15 amino acids. Here the CDR3 DNA reads TGTGCCAGCAGCTTTCGCGGGGGGAACACCGGGGAGCTGTTTTTT. Translated, it gives CASSFRGGNTGELFF.

This clonotype was seen a few times. This chain connects TRBV27 to TRBJ2-7; 10 bases are shared with TRBD2. CDR3 length: 15 amino acids. V shed 5 bases, J shed 6 bases, and the junction held 10 bases outside the gene matches. Germline loops: CDR1 MNHEY, CDR2 SMNVEV (reference sequence). In DNA, the CDR3 is TGTGCCAGCAGTACACTAGCGGGATCCCTGGGCGAGCAGTACTTC. Its protein product is CASSTLAGSLGEQYF.

V usage is TRBV12-5 and J usage is TRBJ1-4; the D gene is possibly TRBD1 (6 bases). CDR3 length equals 15 residues. Trimming took 6 bases from V and 0 from J, leaving 11 bases between them. Germline CDR1 reads LGHNT; CDR2 reads FRNRAP. CDR3 nucleotide sequence: TGTGCTAGTGGATTTGACAGGTCAACTAATGAAAAACTGTTTTTT. Its translation: CASGFDRSTNEKLFF.

This clonotype was detected a few times. The chain combines TRBV5-1 with TRBJ1-6; D not certain. The germline V gene has CDR1 SGHRS and CDR2 YFSETQ. The CDR3 totals 16 residues. The germline V and J ends were trimmed by 4 bases and 10 bases, with 21 bases remaining between them. The CDR3 here is CASSLEPGGIESPLHF. Here the CDR3 DNA reads TGCGCCAGCAGCCTGGAGCCAGGAGGTATAGAATCACCCCTCCACTTT.

V and J are TRBV5-1 and TRBJ2-3; TRBD2 agrees at 9 bases. CDR3 length equals 17 residues. V lost 2 bases to trimming and J lost 9 bases; unmatched junction nucleotides: 16. Germline CDR1 and CDR2: SGHRS and YFSETQ. The chain's CDR3 is CASSFGSGGAAGLTQYF. The CDR3 DNA follows: TGCGCCAGCAGCTTTGGTAGCGGGGGCGCCGCCGGCTTAACGCAGTATTTT.

This CDR3 reads CASSLSRGQHGYTF. Here the CDR3 DNA reads TGTGCCAGCAGTTTATCACGTGGCCAGCATGGCTACACCTTC. The rearrangement links TRBV27 to TRBJ1-2; D call uncertain. V was pared by 0 bases and J by 6 bases, with 11 bases between. The CDR3 has 14 residues. Germline CDR1 is MNHEY and CDR2 is SMNVEV (reference sequence).

The chain has TRBV6-8 and TRBJ2-5; 7 bases fit TRBD1. TRBJ2-7 matches the DNA end more closely, so the J call is doubtful. The germline V gene encodes CDR1 MNHGY and CDR2 SAAAGT. The CDR3 length is 21 residues. The CDR3 loop reads CASSYSPQRRTGSGLAYEQYF. The CDR3 DNA sequence: TGTGCCAGCAGTTACTCGCCACAGCGGCGGACAGGCTCGGGTTTGGCCTACGAGCAGTACTTC.

The chain is built from TRBV11-2 and TRBJ2-7; no definite D call. The CDR3 loop spans 14 amino acids. V was clipped by 0 bases and J by 5 bases, with 11 bases between them. The V gene's germline CDR1 is SGHAT and CDR2 FQNNGV. The CDR3 protein is CASSLDGPLNEQYF. CDR3 nucleotide sequence: TGTGCCAGCAGCTTAGACGGCCCACTCAACGAGCAGTACTTC.

J is TRBJ1-4 and V is TRBV14, with D hard to call. There are 15 residues in the CDR3. Germline lookup yields CDR1 SGHDN and CDR2 FVKESK. Trimming took off 0 bases at V and 7 bases at J, with 12 bases between the two ends. The CDR3 sequence: CASSQETIGVEKLFF. Here the CDR3 DNA reads TGTGCCAGCAGCCAAGAAACGATCGGGGTTGAAAAACTGTTTTTT.

This rearrangement joins TRBV6-1 to TRBJ2-7; no clear D. Germline lookup yields CDR1 MNHNS and CDR2 SASEGT. The CDR3 is made up of 13 amino acids. Trimming took off 4 bases at V and 10 bases at J, with 17 bases between the two ends. The CDR3 bases are TGTGCCAGCAGTGGAGCTCGTGCGCGCCCCCAGTACTTC. This gives the protein CASSGARARPQYF.

The table lists this clonotype with many counts. V usage is TRBV4-1 and J usage is TRBJ2-7; D call uncertain. The CDR3 spans 15 residues. Germline V gene sequence: CDR1 MGHRA, CDR2 YSYEKL. Between the trimmed V and J ends, which lost 0 bases and 4 bases, there was a span of 13 bases. The DNA for the CDR3 is TGCGCCAGCAGCCAAGACCCTACCGCCGAATACGAGCAGTACTTC. It encodes CASSQDPTAEYEQYF.

This clonotype was counted a few times. The V gene is TRBV6-5, the J gene TRBJ1-2; D gene ambiguous. The CDR3 spans 13 residues. Germline CDR1 reads MNHEY; CDR2 reads SVGAGI. Trimming took 8 bases from V and 2 from J, leaving 12 bases between them. CDR3 in amino acids: CASYRSLNYGYTF. The CDR3 bases are TGTGCCAGCTATCGGAGCCTAAACTATGGCTACACCTTC.

The chain joins TRBV29-1 to TRBJ2-1; the D gene is possibly TRBD1 (5 bases). This CDR3 has 13 amino acids. With 2 bases removed from V and 10 bases from J, the gap between germline ends came to 15 bases. Germline V gene lookup returns CDR1 SQVTM and CDR2 ANQGSEA. This CDR3 reads CSVEFQGNGEQFF. CDR3 DNA sequence: TGCAGCGTTGAATTTCAGGGCAACGGAGAGCAGTTCTTC.

This clonotype was seen a handful of times. This rearrangement joins TRBV5-1 to TRBJ2-1; TRBD1 matches at 11 bases. Germline V CDR1 and CDR2: SGHRS, YFSETQ. The CDR3 extends over 15 amino acids. Losses at the gene ends were 0 bases for V and 8 bases for J; bases not matched to a gene: 4. DNA of the CDR3: TGCGCCAGCAGCTTGGGGGGACAGGGGGTCTATGAGCAGTTCTTC. It codes for CASSLGGQGVYEQFF.

The chain joins TRBV7-9 to TRBJ1-1, with 7 bases identical to TRBD1. The CDR3 has 16 residues. Germline CDR1 and CDR2: SEHNR and FQNEAQ (reference sequence). Germline trimming cut 0 bases from V and 12 bases from J; bases unmatched to any gene: 16. The CDR3, as DNA: TGTGCCAGCAGCTTAGCGGGACAGCCCGGGGGAAGGACAACTTTCTTT. It is translated as CASSLAGQPGGRTTFF.

V usage is TRBV3-1 and J usage is TRBJ2-1; a weak D match, TRBD2 (6 bases). Germline V CDR1 and CDR2: LGHDT, YNNKEL (reference sequence). V was pared by 0 bases and J by 11 bases, with 17 bases between. This CDR3 has 15 residues. The CDR3 loop reads CASSQEGGVGVKQFF. DNA of the CDR3: TGTGCCAGCAGCCAAGAGGGCGGGGTTGGCGTGAAGCAGTTCTTC.

The chain links TRBV6-1 to TRBJ2-5; D is possibly TRBD1 (5 bases). The J call may be incorrect, as the DNA end agrees better with TRBJ2-7. Germline values: CDR1 MNHNS, CDR2 SASEGT. The CDR3 contains 15 residues. The CDR3 protein is CASSEEGIVSYEQYF. In DNA form, the CDR3 reads TGTGCCAGCAGTGAAGAGGGGATTGTCTCCTACGAGCAGTACTTC.

This clonotype was picked up a small number of times. The rearrangement joins TRBV29-1 to TRBJ2-7, with 9 bases identical to TRBD2. The germline V gene has CDR1 SQVTM and CDR2 ANQGSEA. With V trimmed by 4 bases and J by 3 bases, 16 bases remained unmatched. The CDR3 consists of 17 residues. For the CDR3, the DNA is TGCAGCGTTGGTTACTCTAGCGGGGAGGGCCGTAGCTACGAGCAGTACTTC. This translates into CSVGYSSGEGRSYEQYF.